This paragraph covers one TCR beta chain sequence. Here immunoSEQ multiplex PCR was the method, and the copy in TCRdb shows in-frame clones only, minus some. The sample contains about 67,000 clones, about 90% of which appear only once. These data belong to a study of OX40 agonist ivuxolimab in advanced cancers. In the study overall: Patients were dosed intravenously with ivuxolimab at 0.01 to 10 mg/kg every 2 weeks.

This material consisted of CD4+ or CD8+ T cells sorted from blood, taken in a trial of the OX40 agonist ivuxolimab. The source is an adult with an advanced solid tumor such as melanoma, head and neck, liver or kidney cancer.

The CDR3 protein is CASSEFGSHQPQHF. The CDR3 DNA is TGTGCCAGCAGTGAATTTGGCAGCCATCAGCCCCAGCATTTT. V gene TRBV25-1 combines with J gene TRBJ1-5; D remains ambiguous. The CDR3 runs to 14 residues. Germline assignment: CDR1 MGHDK and CDR2 SYGVNS. The germline V and J ends were trimmed by 1 base and 5 bases, with 9 bases remaining between them.